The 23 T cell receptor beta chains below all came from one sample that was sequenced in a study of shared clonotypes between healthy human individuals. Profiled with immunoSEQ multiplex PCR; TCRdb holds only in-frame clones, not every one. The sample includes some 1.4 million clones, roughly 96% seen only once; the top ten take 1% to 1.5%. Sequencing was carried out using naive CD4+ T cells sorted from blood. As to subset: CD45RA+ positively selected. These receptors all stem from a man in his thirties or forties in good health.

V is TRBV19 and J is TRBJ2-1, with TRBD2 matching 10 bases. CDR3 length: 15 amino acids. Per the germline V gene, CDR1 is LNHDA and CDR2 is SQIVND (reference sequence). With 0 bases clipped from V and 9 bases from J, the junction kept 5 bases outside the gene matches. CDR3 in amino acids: CASSIEGSGRVEQFF. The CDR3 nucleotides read TGTGCCAGTAGTATAGAAGGGAGCGGGAGGGTTGAGCAGTTCTTC. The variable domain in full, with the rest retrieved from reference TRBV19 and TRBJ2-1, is DGGITQSPKYLFRKEGQNVTLSCEQNLNHDAMYWYRQDPGQGLRLIYYSQIVNDFQKGDIAEGYSVSREKKESFPLTVTSAQKNPTAFYLCASSIEGSGRVEQFFGPGTRLTVL.

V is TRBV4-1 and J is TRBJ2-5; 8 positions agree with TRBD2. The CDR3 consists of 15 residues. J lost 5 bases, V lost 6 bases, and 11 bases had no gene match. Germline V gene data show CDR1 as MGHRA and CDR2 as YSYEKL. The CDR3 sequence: CASSPRGAGVETQYF. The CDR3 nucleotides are TGCGCCAGCAGTCCCCGGGGAGCGGGAGTTGAGACCCAGTACTTC.

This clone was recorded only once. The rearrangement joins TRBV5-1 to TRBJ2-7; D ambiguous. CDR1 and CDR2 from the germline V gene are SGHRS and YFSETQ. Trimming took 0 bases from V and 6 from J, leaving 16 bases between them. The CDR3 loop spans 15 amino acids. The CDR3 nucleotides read TGCGCCAGCAGCTTGGGGTTGCGTGACTCCCCCGAGCAGTACTTC. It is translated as CASSLGLRDSPEQYF.

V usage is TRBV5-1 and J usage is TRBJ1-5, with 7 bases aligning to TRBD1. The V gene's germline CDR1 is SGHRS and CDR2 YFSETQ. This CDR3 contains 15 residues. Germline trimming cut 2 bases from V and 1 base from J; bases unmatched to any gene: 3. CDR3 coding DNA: TGCGCCAGCAGCTTACAGGGGATCAGCAATCAGCCCCAGCATTTT. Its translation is CASSLQGISNQPQHF.

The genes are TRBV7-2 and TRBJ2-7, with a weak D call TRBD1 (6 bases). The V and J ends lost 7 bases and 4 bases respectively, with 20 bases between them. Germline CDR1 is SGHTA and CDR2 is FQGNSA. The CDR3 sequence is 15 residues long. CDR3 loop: CASIEEWQGKYEQYF. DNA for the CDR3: TGTGCCAGCATCGAAGAGTGGCAGGGGAAGTACGAGCAGTACTTC.

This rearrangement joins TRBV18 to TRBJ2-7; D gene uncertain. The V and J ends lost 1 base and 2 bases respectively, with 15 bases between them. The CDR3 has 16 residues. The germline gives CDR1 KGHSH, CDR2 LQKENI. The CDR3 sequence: CASSPQNSRRTYEQYF. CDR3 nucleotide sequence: TGTGCCAGCTCACCACAGAATTCAAGGAGAACCTACGAGCAGTACTTC.

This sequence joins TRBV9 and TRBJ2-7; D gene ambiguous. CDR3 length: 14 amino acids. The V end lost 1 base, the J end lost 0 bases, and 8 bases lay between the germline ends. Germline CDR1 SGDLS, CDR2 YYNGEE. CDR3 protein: CASSVTGRSYEQYF. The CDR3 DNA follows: TGTGCCAGCAGCGTAACGGGCCGCTCCTACGAGCAGTACTTC.

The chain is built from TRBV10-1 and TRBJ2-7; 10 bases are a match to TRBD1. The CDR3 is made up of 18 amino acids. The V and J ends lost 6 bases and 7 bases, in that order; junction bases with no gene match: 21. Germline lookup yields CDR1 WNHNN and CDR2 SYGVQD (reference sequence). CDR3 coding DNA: TGCGCCAGCAGCGGTGGGACAGGGGCACAAAGGAGTTTGGGGGAGCAGTACTTC. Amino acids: CASSGGTGAQRSLGEQYF.

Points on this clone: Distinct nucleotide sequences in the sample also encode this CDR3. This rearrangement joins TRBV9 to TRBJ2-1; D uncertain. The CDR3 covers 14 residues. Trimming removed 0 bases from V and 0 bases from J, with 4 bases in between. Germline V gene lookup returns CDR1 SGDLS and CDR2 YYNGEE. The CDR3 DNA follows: TGTGCCAGCAGCGTAGGGGGCTCCTACAATGAGCAGTTCTTC. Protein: CASSVGGSYNEQFF.

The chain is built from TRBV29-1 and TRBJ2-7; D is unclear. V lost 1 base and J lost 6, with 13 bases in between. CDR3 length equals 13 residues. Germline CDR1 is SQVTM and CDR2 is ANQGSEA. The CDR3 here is CSVEVQRNGEQYF. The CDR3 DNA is TGCAGCGTTGAAGTGCAGAGGAATGGCGAGCAGTACTTC.

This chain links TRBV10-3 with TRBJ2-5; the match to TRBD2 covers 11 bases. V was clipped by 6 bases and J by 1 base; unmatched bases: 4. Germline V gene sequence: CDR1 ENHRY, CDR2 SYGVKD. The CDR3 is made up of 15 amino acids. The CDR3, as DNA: TGTGCCATCAGGCACGGACTAGCGGGCCAAGAGACCCAGTACTTC. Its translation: CAIRHGLAGQETQYF.

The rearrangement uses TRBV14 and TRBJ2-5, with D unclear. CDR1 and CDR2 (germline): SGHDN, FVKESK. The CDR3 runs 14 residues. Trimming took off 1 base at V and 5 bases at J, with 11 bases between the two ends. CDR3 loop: CASSQGGFRETQYF. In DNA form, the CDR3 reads TGTGCCAGCAGCCAAGGGGGTTTTCGGGAGACCCAGTACTTC.

The CDR3 reads CASSLILRRDRGGETQYF. In DNA form, the CDR3 reads TGTGCCAGCAGCTTAATTCTCCGAAGGGACAGGGGAGGAGAGACCCAGTACTTC. The chain combines TRBV7-9 with TRBJ2-5, with TRBD1 matching over 10 bases. Germline V gene data show CDR1 as SEHNR and CDR2 as FQNEAQ (reference sequence). V shed 2 bases and J 4 bases; nucleotides not matched to a gene: 13. The CDR3 is made up of 18 amino acids.

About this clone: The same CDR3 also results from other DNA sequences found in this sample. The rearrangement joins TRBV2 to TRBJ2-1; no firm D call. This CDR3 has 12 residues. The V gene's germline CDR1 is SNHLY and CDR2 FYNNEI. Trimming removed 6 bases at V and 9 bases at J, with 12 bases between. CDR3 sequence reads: CASSPDVGEQFF. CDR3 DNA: TGTGCCAGCAGCCCGGACGTAGGTGAGCAGTTCTTC.

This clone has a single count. The CDR3 protein is CASSEAFGGTGSRPQHF. Written as DNA, the CDR3 is TGTGCCAGCAGTGAAGCCTTCGGGGGGACAGGGTCGAGGCCCCAGCATTTT. V usage is TRBV6-1 and J usage is TRBJ1-5, with 9 bases identical to TRBD1. This CDR3 has 17 amino acids. The V and J ends lost 0 bases and 9 bases, in that order; junction bases with no gene match: 12. Germline V gene data show CDR1 as MNHNS and CDR2 as SASEGT.

CDR3 amino acids: CASSEVGQYAAGELFF. CDR3 nucleotides: TGTGCCAGCAGCGAGGTCGGACAGTATGCTGCCGGGGAGCTGTTTTTT. V and J are TRBV2 and TRBJ2-2, with D maybe TRBD1 (6 bases). From germline, CDR1 is SNHLY and CDR2 FYNNEI. The V end lost 6 bases, the J end lost 6 bases, and 20 bases lay between the germline ends. The CDR3 length is 16 residues.

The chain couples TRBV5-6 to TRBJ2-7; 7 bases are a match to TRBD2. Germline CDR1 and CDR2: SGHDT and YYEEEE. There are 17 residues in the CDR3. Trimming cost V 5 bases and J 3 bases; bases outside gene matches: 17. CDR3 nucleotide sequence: TGTGCCAGCAGTCAGATCGTGTTAGCTAGCGGTCTCTACGAGCAGTACTTC. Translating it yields CASSQIVLASGLYEQYF.

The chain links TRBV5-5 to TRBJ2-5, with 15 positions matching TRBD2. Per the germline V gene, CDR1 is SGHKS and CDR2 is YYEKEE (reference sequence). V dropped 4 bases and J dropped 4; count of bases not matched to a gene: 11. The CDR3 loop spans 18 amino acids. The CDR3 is CASSTTGTSGRRGETQYF. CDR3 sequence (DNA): TGTGCCAGCAGCACCACCGGGACTAGCGGGAGGAGAGGAGAGACCCAGTACTTC.

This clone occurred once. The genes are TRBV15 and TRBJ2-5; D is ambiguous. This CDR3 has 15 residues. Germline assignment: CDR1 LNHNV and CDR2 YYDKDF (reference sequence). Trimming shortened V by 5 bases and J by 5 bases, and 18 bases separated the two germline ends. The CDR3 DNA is TGTGCCACCAGCCATATTCAATACCTAACGGAGACCCAGTACTTC. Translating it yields CATSHIQYLTETQYF.

The CDR3 DNA follows: TGTGCCACAGCCTTGGGGCGCGAAGATACGCAGTATTTT. It encodes CATALGREDTQYF. The genes are TRBV2 and TRBJ2-3; possible D gene TRBD1, 5 bases. Trimming shortened V by 10 bases and J by 5 bases, and 16 bases separated the two germline ends. CDR1 and CDR2 (germline): SNHLY, FYNNEI. The CDR3 runs to 13 residues.

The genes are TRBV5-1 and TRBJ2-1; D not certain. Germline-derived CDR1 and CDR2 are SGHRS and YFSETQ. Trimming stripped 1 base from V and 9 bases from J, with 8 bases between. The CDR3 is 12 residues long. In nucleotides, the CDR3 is TGCGCCAGCAGCTTGCAGTGGGGTGAGCAGTTCTTC. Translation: CASSLQWGEQFF.

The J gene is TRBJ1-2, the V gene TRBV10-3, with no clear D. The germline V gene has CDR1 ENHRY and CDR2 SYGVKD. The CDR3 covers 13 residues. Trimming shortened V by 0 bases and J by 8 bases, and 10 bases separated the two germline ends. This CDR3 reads CAISESGLGGYTF. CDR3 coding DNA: TGTGCCATCAGTGAGTCTGGGTTGGGAGGCTACACCTTC.

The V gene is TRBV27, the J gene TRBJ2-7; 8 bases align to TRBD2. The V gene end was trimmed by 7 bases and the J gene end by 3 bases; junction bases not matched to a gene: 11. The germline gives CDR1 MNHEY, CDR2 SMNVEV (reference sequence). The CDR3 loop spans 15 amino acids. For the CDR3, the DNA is TGTGCCAGCACTACGAGCGGGAGCCTAATCTACGAGCAGTACTTC. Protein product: CASTTSGSLIYEQYF.